This TCR beta chain stems from a study of beta chain features in type 1 diabetes. Findings and limits, study-wide: In comparison with healthy donors, patients had naive, central memory and Treg TCRB repertoires that appeared more similar. The study found moderately but significantly shorter TCRB CDR3s in all four CD4+ subsets of Type 1 diabetes patients.

The V end lost 3 bases, the J end lost 8 bases, and 10 bases lay between the germline ends. Germline CDR1 SGHAT, CDR2 FQNNGV. The CDR3 runs 12 residues. Every isolated RNA sample was fully reverse transcribed, so sequencing captured expressed TCRB transcripts. Data came from immunoSEQ multiplex PCR; TCRdb stores just in-frame clones and leaves some out. Of around 140,000 clones in the sample, about 9.1% were seen once. This clone was counted only a few times. Its antigen is not known. The sequence was collected from a woman aged 40 to 49 in good health. The chain carries TRBV11-2 and TRBJ1-1, with D unresolved. The sample consisted of central memory CD4+ T cells from blood. The CDR3, as DNA: TGTGCCAGCAGCTTTTCGATGGCCGAAGCTTTCTTT. Its translation: CASSFSMAEAFF.